The rows below give T cell receptor beta chains drawn from one sample of a study of regulatory T cells in long-lasting Graves disease. Each CDR3 protein gets one entry after TCRdb re-called the multiplex PCR reads with MiXCR. This table has about 400,000 distinct CDR3 sequences, 15% to 20% appearing once. This sample also belongs to another study, concerning T cells in Graves' hyperthyroidism and ophthalmopathy.

This sample comprised peripheral blood mononuclear cells (PBMCs), obtained at new diagnosis, from a patient treated with antithyroid drugs. Every receptor here comes from a woman between 18 and 30 years old with Graves disease. CDR3s include the opening cysteine and the closing phenylalanine or tryptophan. The D gene is left open where the match is weak. Clone size is given for some rows only: seen once, a few or many times, or a class if the clone is expanded.

clone_size	d_call	v_call	j_call	cdr3_nt	cdr3_aa
.	.	TRBV4-1	TRBJ1-1	TGCGCCAGCAGGCTACAGGGTGTGTTGATCAACACTGAAGCTTTCTTT	CASRLQGVLINTEAFF
many	TRBD1	TRBV6-1	TRBJ1-1	TGTGCCAGCAACATAGGACAGGGGGCGCCGGGCACTGAAGCTTTCTTT	CASNIGQGAPGTEAFF
many	.	TRBV28	TRBJ2-1	TGTGCCAGCAGTTTATTGGGGGGCAGATACAATGAGCAGTTCTTC	CASSLLGGRYNEQFF
.	.	TRBV6-2/TRBV6-3	TRBJ1-6	TGTGCCAGCAGTGAACCCCGGTGGGGGGTTGGCTCACCCCTCCACTTT	CASSEPRWGVGSPLHF
many	TRBD1	TRBV6-5	TRBJ1-2	TGTGCCAGCAGTTACTTCGGGCAGGGGGCTGGCTACACCTTC	CASSYFGQGAGYTF
many	.	TRBV5-1	TRBJ2-7	TGCGCCAGCAGCTTGGGCCAGTCCAGGGACGAGCAGTACTTC	CASSLGQSRDEQYF
many	.	TRBV5-1	TRBJ2-1	TGCGCCAGCAGCTCCTATGGCCAGGGGGGCTACAATGAGCAGTTCTTC	CASSSYGQGGYNEQFF
few	TRBD2	TRBV4-1	TRBJ2-1	TGCGCCAGCAGCCTCCAAGCGGGGATGTTCGGTGAGCAGTTCTTC	CASSLQAGMFGEQFF
many	.	TRBV3-1	TRBJ1-1	TGTGCCAGCAGCCCAAGACAGGCGAACACTGAAGCTTTCTTT	CASSPRQANTEAFF
many	TRBD1	TRBV5-1	TRBJ2-7	TGCGCCAGCAGCCGGGGACAGGGAACCTACGAGCAGTACTTC	CASSRGQGTYEQYF
few	.	TRBV20-1	TRBJ1-4	TGCAGTGCCTCCCGATGGGAAAGCAATGAAAAACTGTTTTTT	CSASRWESNEKLFF
many	.	TRBV13	TRBJ1-5	TGTGCCAGCAGCTTAGCAGGGCCGGGTCAGCCCCAGCATTTT	CASSLAGPGQPQHF
many	TRBD1	TRBV12-3/TRBV12-4	TRBJ2-2	TGTGCCAGCAGTTTAGGGACGACAGGGCGCGGCACCGGGGAGCTGTTTTTT	CASSLGTTGRGTGELFF
.	.	TRBV20-1	TRBJ2-4	.	CSAPVGAGANIRYF